Following are 14 T cell receptor beta chains from one sample sequenced in a study of T cell responses to AZD1222 COVID-19 vaccine listed by TCRdb under 2021. Sample time point, as interpreted from the label and publication: baseline before first vaccination. The library came from the immunoSEQ multiplex PCR assay. Sourced from immuneACCESS, this table was stored by TCRdb with only in-frame sequences that have V and J called. A share of the clones is absent; for the studies checked, an unresolved V gene accounts for under half, and the remainder has no known explanation. This sample has 65,000 to 75,000 clones in its table, and 84% of those were observed once. 20% to 25% of the sample belongs to the ten largest clones. The sample here was peripheral blood, taken on day 0 of AZD1222 vaccination. The source is an adult in good health.

This clone was detected only once. The chain is built from TRBV28 and TRBJ1-1; a weak D match, TRBD1 (5 bases). The CDR3 sequence is 12 residues long. Germline values: CDR1 MDHEN, CDR2 SYDVKM. V lost 2 bases and J lost 11, with 12 bases in between. CDR3 sequence (DNA): TGTGCCAGCAGTTTAAGGGGTAGTCTGGCTTTCTTT. Encoded protein: CASSLRGSLAFF.

V is TRBV29-1 and J is TRBJ2-2; the match to TRBD1 covers 11 bases. Looked up from germline, CDR1 is SQVTM and CDR2 is ANQGSEA. The ends lost 6 bases at V and 6 bases at J; junction bases unmatched: 9. The CDR3 runs to 15 residues. DNA of the CDR3: TGCAGCGTGAACCCGGACAGGGGGCGCCCCGGGGAGCTGTTTTTT. The encoded protein is CSVNPDRGRPGELFF.

The chain uses TRBV7-3 and TRBJ1-4, with 9 bases fitting TRBD1. From germline, CDR1 is SGHTA and CDR2 FQGTGA. V was clipped by 5 bases and J by 8 bases; unmatched bases: 9. The CDR3 has 15 amino acids. CDR3 residues: CASSETGTGLEKLFF. CDR3 in DNA: TGTGCCAGCAGCGAAACCGGGACAGGGCTCGAAAAACTGTTTTTT.

This clone was recorded only once. This CDR3 is CASSQDWGFSGNTIYF. The CDR3 nucleotides are TGCGCCAGCAGCCAAGATTGGGGGTTCTCTGGAAACACCATATATTTT. V usage is TRBV4-3 and J usage is TRBJ1-3; a weak D match, TRBD1 (5 bases). The CDR3 covers 16 residues. The V gene lost 0 bases and the J gene lost 0 bases, with 9 bases spanning the gap. In germline, CDR1 is LGHNA, CDR2 YSLEER.

This chain connects TRBV24-1 to TRBJ2-3; D may match TRBD1 or TRBD2 (6 bases each). There are 13 residues in the CDR3. The V and J ends lost 8 bases and 2 bases respectively, with 10 bases between them. Germline CDR1 and CDR2: KGHDR and SFDVKD. This chain's CDR3 is CATTRGPTDTQYF. The CDR3 DNA reads TGTGCCACCACCCGGGGGCCCACAGATACGCAGTATTTT.

This clone was picked up one time. The V and J genes are TRBV11-2 and TRBJ1-4, with D uncertain. Trimming shortened V by 7 bases and J by 0 bases, and 21 bases separated the two germline ends. The germline V gene encodes CDR1 SGHAT and CDR2 FQNNGV. This CDR3 has 18 amino acids. The chain's CDR3 is CASTIMPGYTSTNEKLFF. The CDR3 region has the DNA TGTGCCAGCACCATCATGCCTGGCTACACATCAACTAATGAAAAACTGTTTTTT.

The chain carries TRBV19 and TRBJ1-2; D possibly corresponds to TRBD1 (5 bases). Looked up from germline, CDR1 is LNHDA and CDR2 is SQIVND (reference sequence). CDR3 length: 14 residues. V lost 7 bases to trimming and J lost 4 bases, with 16 bases between them. The DNA of the CDR3 is TGTGCCAGTACCGAAGCACGACAGTCCTATGGCTACACCTTC. It translates to CASTEARQSYGYTF. Looking up the rest from reference TRBV19 and TRBJ1-2 gives the full variable domain: DGGITQSPKYLFRKEGQNVTLSCEQNLNHDAMYWYRQDPGQGLRLIYYSQIVNDFQKGDIAEGYSVSREKKESFPLTVTSAQKNPTAFYLCASTEARQSYGYTFGSGTRLTVV.

The CDR3 DNA reads TGCGCCAGCAGCTTGGGTGTCACAGGGAGCTACGAGCAGTACTTC. Residues: CASSLGVTGSYEQYF. The genes are TRBV5-1 and TRBJ2-7; TRBD1 is a possible D gene (6 bases). The V and J ends lost 0 bases and 3 bases respectively, with 13 bases between them. The V gene's germline CDR1 is SGHRS and CDR2 YFSETQ. The length of the CDR3 is 15 residues.

This clone was seen a handful of times. The CDR3 DNA sequence: TGTGCCAGCAGTGAAAGCCGGTTGGATGGCTACACCTTC. Translated: CASSESRLDGYTF. The chain has TRBV2 and TRBJ1-2; D call uncertain. The CDR3 is made up of 13 amino acids. The V gene's germline CDR1 is SNHLY and CDR2 FYNNEI. V shed 2 bases and J shed 6 bases, with 10 bases lying between them.

This clone was counted a few times. This rearrangement joins TRBV27 to TRBJ1-1, with D possibly matching TRBD1 (5 bases). The V end was cut by 5 bases, the J end by 6 bases, with 16 bases between. This CDR3 contains 14 residues. Germline V CDR1 and CDR2: MNHEY, SMNVEV (reference sequence). CDR3 region: CASSPASRVSEAFF. DNA of the CDR3: TGTGCCAGCAGTCCCGCGAGCAGGGTCTCTGAAGCTTTCTTT.

The CDR3 DNA is TGCGCCAGCAGCCAAGAGGTTGTCGGCAATCAGCCCCAGCATTTT. Residues: CASSQEVVGNQPQHF. The chain employs TRBV4-1 and TRBJ1-5, with D uncertain. This CDR3 region has 15 residues. The V end lost 0 bases, the J end lost 2 bases, and 8 bases lay between the germline ends. Germline CDR1 and CDR2: MGHRA and YSYEKL.

This clone was counted once. V and J are TRBV7-3 and TRBJ2-7; weak D call: TRBD2 (5 bases). The germline gives CDR1 SGHTA, CDR2 FQGTGA. V gave up 0 bases and J gave up 2 bases, with 8 bases separating them. CDR3 size: 14 residues. The DNA of the CDR3 is TGTGCCAGCAGCTTAACCGCCGGGGCCTACGAGCAGTACTTC. This gives the protein CASSLTAGAYEQYF.

This sequence joins TRBV12-3 or TRBV12-4 and TRBJ2-4; D unresolved. The CDR3 extends over 13 amino acids. V was cut by 8 bases and J by 7 bases, with 15 bases left in between. This CDR3 is CASAPSTSNIQYF. The CDR3 nucleotides are TGTGCCAGCGCCCCAAGCACTTCCAACATTCAGTACTTC.

The V call is TRBV6-4, the J call TRBJ2-2; unclear D gene. Deletions cut 2 bases from V and 6 bases from J, with 7 bases between. Germline CDR1 is MRHNA and CDR2 is SNTAGT. The CDR3 sequence is 13 residues long. Here the CDR3 DNA reads TGTGCCAGCAGTGACCAGACCCCCGGGGAGCTGTTTTTT. Its protein product is CASSDQTPGELFF.